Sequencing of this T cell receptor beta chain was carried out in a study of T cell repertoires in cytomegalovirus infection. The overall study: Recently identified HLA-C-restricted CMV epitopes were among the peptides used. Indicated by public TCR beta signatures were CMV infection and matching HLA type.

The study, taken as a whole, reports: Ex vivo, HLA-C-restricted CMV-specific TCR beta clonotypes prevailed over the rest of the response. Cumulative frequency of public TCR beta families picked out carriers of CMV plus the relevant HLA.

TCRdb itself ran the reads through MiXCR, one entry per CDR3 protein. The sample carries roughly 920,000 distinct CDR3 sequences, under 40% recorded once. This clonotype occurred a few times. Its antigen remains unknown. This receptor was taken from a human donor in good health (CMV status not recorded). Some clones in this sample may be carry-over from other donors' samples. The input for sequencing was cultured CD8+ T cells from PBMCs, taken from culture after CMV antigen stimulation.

For the CDR3, the DNA is TGCAGCGTTGAAGAGGACCGGGACAGGGAGACCCAGTACTTC. Its translation is CSVEEDRDRETQYF. The chain is built from TRBV29-1 and TRBJ2-5; 8 nucleotides align to TRBD1. V lost 0 bases and J lost 5; bases outside the gene matches: 5. The CDR3 is 14 amino acids. Germline CDR1 and CDR2: SQVTM and ANQGSEA.